These 13 T cell receptor beta chains were sequenced from one sample in a study of spatial heterogeneity in lung cancer. TCRdb re-called the 5' RACE reads with MiXCR, one entry per CDR3 protein. The table has tens of thousands of distinct CDR3 sequences, around 6.9% seen once. Time point noted: blood at routine non-recurrence follow-up after resection. The source material was PBMCs, sampled at follow-up. The source of these receptors is a male donor with early-stage non-small cell lung cancer.

This clonotype was detected only a few times. The chain has TRBV20-1 and TRBJ1-2, with 9 bases matching TRBD1. The CDR3 is made up of 13 amino acids. Germline loops: CDR1 DFQATT, CDR2 SNEGSKA (reference sequence). Trimming removed 5 bases from V and 8 bases from J; junction bases left unmatched: 9. CDR3 DNA sequence: TGCAGTGCTTCTCACGGGACAGGGTACGGCTACACCTTC. Encoded protein: CSASHGTGYGYTF.

This clonotype has ten or more counts. V and J are TRBV10-3 and TRBJ2-1, with a possible D match to TRBD1 (6 bases). In germline, CDR1 is ENHRY, CDR2 SYGVKD. V was clipped by 10 bases and J by 0 bases, with 22 bases between them. The CDR3 is 17 amino acids. The CDR3 nucleotides read TGTGCCAGCGGCCCCAATCCCGACAGGAGCTCCTACAATGAGCAGTTCTTC. Translation: CASGPNPDRSSYNEQFF.

This clonotype was counted ten times or more. The chain recombines TRBV7-8 with TRBJ2-5; D is possibly TRBD2 (7 bases). CDR1 is SGHVS and CDR2 is FQNEAQ in the germline V gene. The CDR3 has 16 amino acids. V dropped 0 bases and J dropped 2 bases, with 13 bases sitting between them. The CDR3 protein is CASSLAGGAGQETQYF. CDR3 coding DNA: TGTGCCAGCAGCTTAGCGGGGGGGGCCGGGCAAGAGACCCAGTACTTC.

In its sample, this clonotype was seen many times. The J gene is TRBJ1-5, the V gene TRBV11-2; possibly TRBD1 for D (5 bases). The germline V gene encodes CDR1 SGHAT and CDR2 FQNNGV. CDR3 size: 13 residues. Between the trimmed V and J ends, which lost 0 bases and 9 bases, there was a span of 9 bases. The CDR3 coding sequence is TGTGCCAGCAGCTTAGATTGGGGCGGGCCCCAGCATTTT. As protein: CASSLDWGGPQHF. Full variable domain (outside the CDR3, taken from reference TRBV11-2 and TRBJ1-5): EAGVAQSPRYKIIEKRQSVAFWCNPISGHATLYWYQQILGQGPKLLIQFQNNGVVDDSQLPKDRFSAERLKGVDSTLKIQPAKLEDSAVYLCASSLDWGGPQHFGDGTRLSIL.

The table lists this clonotype with many counts. This chain connects TRBV7-9 to TRBJ2-2; 13 bases match TRBD2. With V trimmed by 3 bases and J by 3 bases, 7 bases remained unmatched. Germline V CDR1 and CDR2: SEHNR, FQNEAQ (reference sequence). CDR3 size: 18 residues. CDR3: CASSFLTSGGLDTGELFF. The CDR3 DNA reads TGTGCCAGCAGCTTCCTGACTAGCGGGGGGCTGGACACCGGGGAGCTGTTTTTT.

This clonotype was counted ten times or more. This chain connects TRBV7-2 to TRBJ1-2; TRBD1 matches at 9 bases. This CDR3 has 15 amino acids. V trimming: 1 base; J trimming: 6 bases; junction bases outside the gene matches: 6. Germline CDR1 reads SGHTA; CDR2 reads FQGNSA. The DNA for the CDR3 is TGTGCCAGCAGCTTAGGGGGACAGGGTATACATGGCTACACCTTC. This translates into CASSLGGQGIHGYTF.

In this sample, this clonotype turned up many times. This chain uses TRBV12-3 or TRBV12-4 with TRBJ1-1; TRBD1 is a possible D gene (5 bases). This CDR3 region has 13 residues. V was trimmed by 6 bases and J by 5 bases, leaving 13 bases between them. Written as DNA, the CDR3 is TGTGCCAGCAGCATCCCTGGGACTACTGAAGCTTTCTTT. This translates into CASSIPGTTEAFF.

The chain employs TRBV7-9 and TRBJ2-7; 8 nucleotides match TRBD2. Germline values: CDR1 SEHNR, CDR2 FQNEAQ (reference sequence). V dropped 4 bases and J dropped 5; count of bases not matched to a gene: 7. The CDR3 is 14 amino acids. The CDR3 nucleotides are TGTGCCAGCAGCTCCCCGGGGGGGCAGAACGAGCAGTACTTC. Translated, it gives CASSSPGGQNEQYF.

This clonotype was found many times. The rearrangement joins TRBV20-1 to TRBJ2-5; TRBD1 or TRBD2 may be the D gene (7 bases each). Trimming pared 3 bases from V and 1 base from J, leaving 15 bases between. This CDR3 is built from 15 residues. CDR1 DFQATT and CDR2 SNEGSKA come from the germline V gene (reference sequence). The CDR3 nucleotides are TGCAGTGCTAGGGGGGGGACAGTGTTCCAAGAGACCCAGTACTTC. It translates to CSARGGTVFQETQYF.

This clonotype came up many times. This chain connects TRBV30 to TRBJ1-2, with D tentatively TRBD1 (6 bases). The length of the CDR3 is 14 residues. Between the trimmed V and J ends, which lost 3 bases and 1 base, there was a span of 12 bases. Germline V gene sequence: CDR1 GTSNPN, CDR2 SVGIG (reference sequence). CDR3 protein: CAWSGQNNNYGYTF. DNA of the CDR3: TGTGCCTGGAGCGGACAGAACAATAACTATGGCTACACCTTC.

This clonotype was counted ten times or more. The rearrangement links TRBV14 to TRBJ2-1; no clear D. V lost 1 base, J lost 9 bases, and 16 bases lay in between. Germline V gene sequence: CDR1 SGHDN, CDR2 FVKESK. The CDR3 is 15 amino acids. This CDR3 reads CASSQVVQLRGEQFF. The CDR3 DNA follows: TGTGCCAGCAGCCAAGTTGTCCAGCTGAGAGGTGAGCAGTTCTTC.

This clonotype occurred many times. The chain has TRBV15 and TRBJ2-5, with a weak D call TRBD2 (6 bases). V was cut by 1 base and J by 2 bases, with 11 bases left in between. Germline lookup yields CDR1 LNHNV and CDR2 YYDKDF (reference sequence). This CDR3 contains 15 residues. The CDR3 sequence: CATSRGPGGQETQYF. CDR3 sequence (DNA): TGTGCCACCAGCAGAGGTCCAGGAGGGCAAGAGACCCAGTACTTC.

This clonotype was detected many times. The chain joins TRBV7-6 to TRBJ2-6; no clear D gene. In germline, CDR1 is SGHVS, CDR2 FNYEAQ. The V end was cut by 1 base, the J end by 1 base, with 11 bases between. The CDR3 covers 17 residues. CDR3 coding DNA: TGTGCCAGCAGCTTAGGGGCCCGATTTTCTGGGGCCAACGTCCTGACTTTC. It is translated as CASSLGARFSGANVLTF.